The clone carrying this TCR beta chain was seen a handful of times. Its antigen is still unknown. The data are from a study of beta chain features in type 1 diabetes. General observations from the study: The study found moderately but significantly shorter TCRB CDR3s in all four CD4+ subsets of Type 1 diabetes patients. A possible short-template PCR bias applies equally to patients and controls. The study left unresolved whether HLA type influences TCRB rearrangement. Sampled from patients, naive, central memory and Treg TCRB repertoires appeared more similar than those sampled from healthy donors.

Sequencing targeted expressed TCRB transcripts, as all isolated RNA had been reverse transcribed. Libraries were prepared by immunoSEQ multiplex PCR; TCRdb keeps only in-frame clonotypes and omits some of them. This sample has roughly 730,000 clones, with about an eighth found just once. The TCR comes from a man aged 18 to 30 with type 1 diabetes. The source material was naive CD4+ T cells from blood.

The CDR3 is CASSLLEGELLPQHF. In DNA form, the CDR3 reads TGTGCCAGCAGCTTGCTGGAGGGGGAACTTCTGCCCCAGCATTTT. V is TRBV7-8 and J is TRBJ1-5, with D maybe TRBD1 (6 bases). The V and J ends lost 3 bases and 9 bases respectively, with 18 bases between them. The CDR3 runs to 15 residues. Looked up from germline, CDR1 is SGHVS and CDR2 is FQNEAQ. The full variable domain, with the rest looked up from reference TRBV7-8 and TRBJ1-5, is GAGVSQSPRYKVAKRGQDVALRCDPISGHVSLFWYQQALGQGPEFLTYFQNEAQLDKSGLPSDRFFAERPEGSVSTLKIQRTQQEDSAVYLCASSLLEGELLPQHFGDGTRLSIL.